Sequencing of this T cell receptor (beta chain) was carried out in a study of T cells in Graves' hyperthyroidism and ophthalmopathy. The study's findings and limits: In simple terms, a model built on 13 V-J features told ophthalmopathy apart from stable hyperthyroidism.

RNA transcripts were the template for amplifying TCR beta CDR3 regions. TCR CDR3 underwent first-round RT-PCR with the HTBI primer set. MiXCR, applied by TCRdb to the multiplex PCR reads, yields one record per CDR3 protein. This sample has 360,000 or so distinct CDR3 sequences, with about a sixth found just once. Many counts were recorded for this clonotype. Antigen unknown. This CDR3 spans 19 amino acids. The V segment lost 2 bases and the J segment 5 bases; nucleotides outside the gene matches: 13. Germline V gives CDR1 SGHAT, CDR2 FQDESV (reference sequence). The chain is built from TRBV11-1 and TRBJ2-2; TRBD2 matches at 11 bases. The origin of this receptor is a woman in her forties with Graves' ophthalmopathy. The sample consisted of blood. The CDR3 DNA reads as TGTGCCAGCAGCTTAAAACCCCTCACTAGCGGGAGCGGTACCGGGGAGCTGTTTTTT. It codes for CASSLKPLTSGSGTGELFF.